This TCR beta chain was sequenced for a study of blood T cell repertoires in COVID-19. Whole-study context: The origin of the acute and convalescent COVID-19 samples was the United States, Italy and Spain. T cells, B-cell-depleted T cells, or PBMCs provided the cDNA or gDNA that served as material.

In the source study's methods: Estimated nucleated cell counts came from reference gene primer amplification. Sequencing used immunoSEQ multiplex PCR; TCRdb keeps in-frame clones, though not all of them. V and J calls and clone size are as listed in that table; D and trimming were resolved from the DNA. The repertoire holds some 250,000 clones, 88% seen once, with 0.9% to 1% in the top ten. V gave up 2 bases and J gave up 2 bases; unmatched junction bases: 8. Germline V gene lookup returns CDR1 SGHRS and CDR2 YFSETQ. CDR3 length equals 17 residues. This chain uses TRBV5-1 with TRBJ2-3; TRBD2 matches 10 bases. Sequencing was done on a sample of peripheral blood. This TCR was sampled from a woman between 40 and 55 years old who had recovered from COVID-19. The CDR3 coding sequence is TGCGCCAGCAGCTTTGGTAGCGGGAGGCCCAACACAGATACGCAGTATTTT. This encodes CASSFGSGRPNTDTQYF.